This TCR beta chain was sequenced for a study of OX40 agonist ivuxolimab in advanced cancers. The length of the CDR3 is 12 residues. Deletions cut 6 bases from V and 5 bases from J, with 11 bases between. From germline, CDR1 is SQVTM and CDR2 ANQGSEA. Overall study results and limits: No antigen was identified for the clonally expanded peripheral T cells. Both CD4+ and CD8+ T cell populations in blood had undergone clonal expansion by week 6 at 0.1 to 3.0 mg/kg.

As regards this clone: Its antigen is unknown.

The repertoire was sequenced with immunoSEQ multiplex PCR; TCRdb's copy has only in-frame clones and lacks some. Here the sample spans approximately 89,000 clones, around 85% being singletons. The chain uses TRBV29-1 and TRBJ1-5; TRBD1 is a possible D gene (6 bases). The sequence came from an adult with an advanced solid tumor such as melanoma, head and neck, liver or kidney cancer. The sequencing used CD4+ or CD8+ T cells sorted from blood, collected in a trial of the OX40 agonist ivuxolimab. DNA of the CDR3: TGCAGCGTCCGGACAGAAGATCAGCCCCAGCATTTT. Translation: CSVRTEDQPQHF.